Below, 5 T cell receptor beta chains from the same sample are listed, as sequenced in a study of cytomegalovirus exposure and HLA in healthy donors. Use of 60 Vbeta and 13 Jbeta primers characterized the PCR. Sequencing was performed with immunoSEQ multiplex PCR; in TCRdb, only in-frame clones are kept and a portion is missing. Here the sample spans about 100,000 clones, approximately 70% being singletons. What was sequenced was PBMCs. Receptors originate from a man aged 35 to 55 in good health and CMV-seropositive.

The chain employs TRBV5-1 and TRBJ2-2; weak D call: TRBD2 (5 bases). V shed 4 bases and J shed 4 bases, with 11 bases lying between them. The CDR3 consists of 14 residues. Germline V lookup: CDR1 SGHRS, CDR2 YFSETQ. CDR3 in DNA: TGCGCCAGCAGCCCCCTAGCCTCCACCGGGGAGCTGTTTTTT. This codes for CASSPLASTGELFF.

The chain links TRBV28 to TRBJ2-7; possible D gene TRBD2, 5 bases. Germline V gene sequence: CDR1 MDHEN, CDR2 SYDVKM. The V and J ends lost 7 bases and 6 bases respectively, with 13 bases between them. This CDR3 is built from 12 residues. Written as DNA, the CDR3 is TGTGCCAGCAATCTTGTCCGGGGCGAGCAGTACTTC. It yields the protein CASNLVRGEQYF. The variable domain in full, completed from reference TRBV28 and TRBJ2-7, reads DVKVTQSSRYLVKRTGEKVFLECVQDMDHENMFWYRQDPGLGLRLIYFSYDVKMKEKGDIPEGYSVSREKKERFSLILESASTNQTSMYLCASNLVRGEQYFGPGTRLTVT.

The rearrangement joins TRBV7-9 to TRBJ2-2, with D uncertain. V lost 2 bases, J lost 2 bases, and 9 bases lay in between. Germline values: CDR1 SEHNR, CDR2 FQNEAQ (reference sequence). The CDR3 consists of 15 residues. CDR3 bases: TGTGCCAGCAGCTTATCCTATCTCAACACCGGGGAGCTGTTTTTT. Amino acid sequence: CASSLSYLNTGELFF. Drawing the rest from reference TRBV7-9 and TRBJ2-2, the complete variable domain is DTGVSQNPRHKITKRGQNVTFRCDPISEHNRLYWYRQTLGQGPEFLTYFQNEAQLEKSRLLSDRFSAERPKGSFSTLEIQRTEQGDSAMYLCASSLSYLNTGELFFGEGSRLTVL.

This clone was seen only a few times. V gene TRBV9 combines with J gene TRBJ1-2; D is perhaps TRBD1 (6 bases). The CDR3 extends over 15 amino acids. The V end lost 0 bases, the J end lost 7 bases, and 16 bases lay between the germline ends. CDR1 is SGDLS, CDR2 YYNGEE, per germline. The CDR3 DNA is TGTGCCAGCAGCGTAGCTGGGCAGGGGAACAGTGGCTACACCTTC. Amino acids: CASSVAGQGNSGYTF.

This clone occurred a few times. The chain is built from TRBV29-1 and TRBJ1-5; 9 bases align to TRBD1. Trimming removed 6 bases from V and 7 bases from J; junction bases left unmatched: 16. Germline V lookup: CDR1 SQVTM, CDR2 ANQGSEA. CDR3 size: 16 residues. CDR3 loop: CSVMSGTGGANQPQHF. CDR3 nucleotide sequence: TGCAGCGTCATGTCCGGAACAGGGGGCGCGAACCAGCCCCAGCATTTT.